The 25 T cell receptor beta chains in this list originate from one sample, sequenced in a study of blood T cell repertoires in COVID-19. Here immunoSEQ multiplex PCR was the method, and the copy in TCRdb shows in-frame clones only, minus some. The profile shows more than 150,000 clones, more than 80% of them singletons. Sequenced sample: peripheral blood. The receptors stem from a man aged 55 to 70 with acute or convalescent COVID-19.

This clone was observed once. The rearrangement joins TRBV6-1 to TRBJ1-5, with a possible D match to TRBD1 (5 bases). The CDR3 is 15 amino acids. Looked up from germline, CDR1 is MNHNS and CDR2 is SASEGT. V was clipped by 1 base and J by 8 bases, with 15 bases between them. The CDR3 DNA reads TGTGCCAGCAGTGAAGTTCTCCAGGGCTTTAAGCCCCAGCATTTT. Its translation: CASSEVLQGFKPQHF.

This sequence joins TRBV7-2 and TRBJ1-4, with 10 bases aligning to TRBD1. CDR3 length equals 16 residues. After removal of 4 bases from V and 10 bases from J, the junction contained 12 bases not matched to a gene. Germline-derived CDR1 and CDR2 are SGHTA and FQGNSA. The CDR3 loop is CASSSGLSGDRGKLFF. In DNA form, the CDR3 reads TGTGCCAGCAGCTCGGGTCTTAGTGGGGACAGGGGAAAACTGTTTTTT.

The CDR3: CASKQGNYGYTF. The CDR3, as DNA: TGTGCCTCCAAACAGGGAAACTATGGCTACACCTTC. V gene TRBV6-5 combines with J gene TRBJ1-2; D possibly corresponds to TRBD1 (6 bases). The germline V and J ends were trimmed by 11 bases and 2 bases, with 12 bases remaining between them. Germline V lookup: CDR1 MNHEY, CDR2 SVGAGI. The CDR3 has 12 residues.

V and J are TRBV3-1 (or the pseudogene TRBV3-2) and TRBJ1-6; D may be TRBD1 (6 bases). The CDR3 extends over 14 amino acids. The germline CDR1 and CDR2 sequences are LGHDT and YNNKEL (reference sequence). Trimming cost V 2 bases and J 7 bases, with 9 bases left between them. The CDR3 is CASSQRTENSPLHF. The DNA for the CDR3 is TGTGCCAGCAGCCAAAGGACAGAGAATTCACCCCTCCACTTT.

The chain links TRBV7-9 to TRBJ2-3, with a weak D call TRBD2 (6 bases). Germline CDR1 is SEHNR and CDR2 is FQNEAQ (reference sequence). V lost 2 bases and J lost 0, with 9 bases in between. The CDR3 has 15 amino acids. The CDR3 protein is CASSLPLASTDTQYF. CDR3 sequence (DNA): TGTGCCAGCAGCTTACCACTAGCTAGCACAGATACGCAGTATTTT.

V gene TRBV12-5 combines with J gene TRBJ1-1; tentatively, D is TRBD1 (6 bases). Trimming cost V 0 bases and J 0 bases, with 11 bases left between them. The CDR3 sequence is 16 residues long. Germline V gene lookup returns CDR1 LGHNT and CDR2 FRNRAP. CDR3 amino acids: CASGLVLQGVNTEAFF. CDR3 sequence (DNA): TGTGCTAGTGGTTTGGTATTACAGGGTGTGAACACTGAAGCTTTCTTT. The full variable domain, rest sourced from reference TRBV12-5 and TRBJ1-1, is DARVTQTPRHKVTEMGQEVTMRCQPILGHNTVFWYRQTMMQGLELLAYFRNRAPLDDSGMPKDRFSAEMPDATLATLKIQPSEPRDSAVYFCASGLVLQGVNTEAFFGQGTRLTVV.

The CDR3 sequence is CASRGRGPYTEAFF. CDR3 nucleotide sequence: TGTGCCAGCAGGGGCAGGGGGCCGTACACTGAAGCTTTCTTT. This chain connects TRBV6-5 to TRBJ1-1, with TRBD1 matching over 8 bases. Trimming at V came to 6 bases and at J to 3 bases, leaving 6 bases not matched to a gene. Germline V CDR1 and CDR2: MNHEY, SVGAGI. The CDR3 sequence is 14 residues long.

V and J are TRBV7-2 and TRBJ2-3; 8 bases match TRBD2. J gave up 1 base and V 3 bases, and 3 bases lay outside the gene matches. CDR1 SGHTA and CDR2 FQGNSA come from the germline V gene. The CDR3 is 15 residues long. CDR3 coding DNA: TGTGCCAGCAGCTTGGGTAGCGGGGGCACAGATACGCAGTATTTT. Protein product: CASSLGSGGTDTQYF.

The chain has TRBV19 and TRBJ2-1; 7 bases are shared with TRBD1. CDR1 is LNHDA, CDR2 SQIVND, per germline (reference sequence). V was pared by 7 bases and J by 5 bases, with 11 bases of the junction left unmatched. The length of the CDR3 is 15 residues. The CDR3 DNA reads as TGTGCCAGTAACAAAGGGGGCACAGTAGACAATGAGCAGTTCTTC. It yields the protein CASNKGGTVDNEQFF.

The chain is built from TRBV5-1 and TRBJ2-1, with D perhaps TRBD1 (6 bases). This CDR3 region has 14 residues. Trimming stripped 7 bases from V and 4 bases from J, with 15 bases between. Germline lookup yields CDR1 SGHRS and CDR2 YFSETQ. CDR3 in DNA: TGCGCCAGCGCCCCAACTACAGGGTACAATGAGCAGTTCTTC. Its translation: CASAPTTGYNEQFF.

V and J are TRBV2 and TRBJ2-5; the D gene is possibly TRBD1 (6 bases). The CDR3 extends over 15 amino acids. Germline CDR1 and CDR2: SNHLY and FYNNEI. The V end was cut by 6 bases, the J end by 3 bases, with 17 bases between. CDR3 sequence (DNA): TGTGCCAGCAGACGAAACAGGGTGGGGGAAGAGACCCAGTACTTC. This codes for CASRRNRVGEETQYF.

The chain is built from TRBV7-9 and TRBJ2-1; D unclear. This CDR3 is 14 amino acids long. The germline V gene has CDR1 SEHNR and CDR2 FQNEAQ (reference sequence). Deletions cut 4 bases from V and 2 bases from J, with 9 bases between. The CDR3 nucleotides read TGTGCCAGCAGCTCCGAGAGCACCTACAATGAGCAGTTCTTC. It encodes CASSSESTYNEQFF.

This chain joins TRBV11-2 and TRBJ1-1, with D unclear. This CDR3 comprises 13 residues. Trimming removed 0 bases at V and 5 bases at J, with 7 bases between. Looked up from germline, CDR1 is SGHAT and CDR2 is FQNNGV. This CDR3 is CASSLDLRTEAFF. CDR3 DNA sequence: TGTGCCAGCAGCTTAGATCTTCGGACTGAAGCTTTCTTT.

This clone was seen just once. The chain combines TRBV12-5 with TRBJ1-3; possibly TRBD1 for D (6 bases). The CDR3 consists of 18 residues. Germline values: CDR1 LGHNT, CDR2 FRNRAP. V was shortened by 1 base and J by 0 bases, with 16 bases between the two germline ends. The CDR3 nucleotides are TGTGCTAGTGGTTTGGCTGCGGGGGGCGCCGGCTCTGGAAACACCATATATTTT. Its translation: CASGLAAGGAGSGNTIYF.

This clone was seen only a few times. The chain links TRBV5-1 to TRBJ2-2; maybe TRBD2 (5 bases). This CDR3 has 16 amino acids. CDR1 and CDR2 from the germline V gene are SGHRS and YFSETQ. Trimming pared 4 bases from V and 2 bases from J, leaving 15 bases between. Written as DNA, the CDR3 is TGCGCCAGCAGCCTGGGCGGCAGCGGAAACACCGGGGAGCTGTTTTTT. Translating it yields CASSLGGSGNTGELFF.

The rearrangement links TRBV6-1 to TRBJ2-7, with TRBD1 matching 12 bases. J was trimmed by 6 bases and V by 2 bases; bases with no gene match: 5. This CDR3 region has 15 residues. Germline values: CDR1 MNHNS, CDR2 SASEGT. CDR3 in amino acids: CASSESGTGGIEQYF. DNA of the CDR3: TGTGCCAGCAGTGAATCCGGGACAGGGGGCATCGAGCAGTACTTC.

CDR3 in amino acids: CASSLDSLNYGYTF. The CDR3 DNA reads as TGTGCCAGCAGCTTAGATTCCCTTAACTATGGCTACACCTTC. The chain couples TRBV7-2 to TRBJ1-2; D remains unclear. The germline V gene has CDR1 SGHTA and CDR2 FQGNSA. Deletions cut 1 base from V and 1 base from J, with 7 bases between. The CDR3 loop spans 14 amino acids.

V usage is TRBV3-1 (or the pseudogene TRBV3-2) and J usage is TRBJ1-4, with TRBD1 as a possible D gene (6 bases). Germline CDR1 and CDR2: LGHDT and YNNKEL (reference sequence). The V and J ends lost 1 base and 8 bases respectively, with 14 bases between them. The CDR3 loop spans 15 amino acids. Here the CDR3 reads CASSQVGGWNEKLFF. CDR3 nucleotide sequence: TGTGCCAGCAGCCAAGTAGGGGGTTGGAACGAAAAACTGTTTTTT.

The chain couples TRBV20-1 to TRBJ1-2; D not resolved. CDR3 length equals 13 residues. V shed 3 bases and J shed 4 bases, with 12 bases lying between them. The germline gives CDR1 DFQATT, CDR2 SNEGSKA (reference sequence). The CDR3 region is CSASLQASYGYTF. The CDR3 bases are TGCAGTGCTAGTCTCCAGGCCTCCTATGGCTACACCTTC.

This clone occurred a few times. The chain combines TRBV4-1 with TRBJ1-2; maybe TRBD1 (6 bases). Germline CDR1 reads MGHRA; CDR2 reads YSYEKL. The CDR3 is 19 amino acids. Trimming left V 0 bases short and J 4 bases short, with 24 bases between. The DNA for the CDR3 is TGCGCCAGCAGCCAAGACAGCCCGGCGCGGGGGGGCGTTAGCTATGGCTACACCTTC. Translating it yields CASSQDSPARGGVSYGYTF.

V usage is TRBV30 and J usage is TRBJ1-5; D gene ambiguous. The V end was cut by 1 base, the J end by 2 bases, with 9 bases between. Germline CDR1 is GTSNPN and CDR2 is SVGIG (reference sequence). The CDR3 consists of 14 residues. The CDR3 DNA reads TGTGCCTGGAGTGGTGGCATGGGCAATCAGCCCCAGCATTTT. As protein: CAWSGGMGNQPQHF.

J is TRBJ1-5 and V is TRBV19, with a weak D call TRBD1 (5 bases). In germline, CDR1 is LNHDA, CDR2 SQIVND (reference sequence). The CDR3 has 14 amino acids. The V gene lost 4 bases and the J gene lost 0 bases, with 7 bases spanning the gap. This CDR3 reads CASSKGFSNQPQHF. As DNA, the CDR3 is TGTGCCAGTAGTAAGGGGTTTAGCAATCAGCCCCAGCATTTT.

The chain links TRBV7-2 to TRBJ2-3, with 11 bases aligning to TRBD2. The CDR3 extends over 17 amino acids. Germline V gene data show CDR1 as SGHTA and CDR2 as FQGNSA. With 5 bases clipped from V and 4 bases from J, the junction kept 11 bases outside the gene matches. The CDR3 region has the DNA TGTGCCAGCAGCCCAGGCCGGGCTAGCGGGGGGTCAGATACGCAGTATTTT. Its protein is CASSPGRASGGSDTQYF.

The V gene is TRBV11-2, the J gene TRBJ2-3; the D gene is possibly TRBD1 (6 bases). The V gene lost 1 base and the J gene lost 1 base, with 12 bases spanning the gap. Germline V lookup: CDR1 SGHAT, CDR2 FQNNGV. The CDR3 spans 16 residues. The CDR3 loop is CASSLAGTTRTDTQYF. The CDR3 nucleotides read TGTGCCAGCAGCTTAGCCGGGACAACCCGCACAGATACGCAGTATTTT.

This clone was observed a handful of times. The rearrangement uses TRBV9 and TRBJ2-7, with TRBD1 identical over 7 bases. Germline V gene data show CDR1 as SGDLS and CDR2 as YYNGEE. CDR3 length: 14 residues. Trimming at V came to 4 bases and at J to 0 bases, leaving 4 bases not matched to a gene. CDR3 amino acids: CASSRGQSSYEQYF. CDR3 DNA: TGTGCCAGCAGCAGGGGACAGTCCTCCTACGAGCAGTACTTC. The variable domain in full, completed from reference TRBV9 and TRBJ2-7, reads DSGVTQTPKHLITATGQRVTLRCSPRSGDLSVYWYQQSLDQGLQFLIQYYNGEERAKGNILERFSAQQFPDLHSELNLSSLELGDSALYFCASSRGQSSYEQYFGPGTRLTVT.